This is a list of T cell receptor beta chains from one sample in a study of Ad26.COV2.S vaccination and SARS-CoV-2 variants. The assay was immunoSEQ multiplex PCR, and TCRdb's table has in-frame clones only and misses some. This sample has under 250,000 clones; around 90% occur once, and the top ten carry roughly 3%. This specimen was peripheral blood, taken in a trial of Ad26.COV2.S vaccine versus placebo. The receptors originated from a person aged 18-65 years who received the Ad26.COV2.S COVID-19 vaccine or a placebo. CDR3s include the opening cysteine and the closing phenylalanine or tryptophan. A D gene is named only where the DNA matches it firmly.

>TRBJ2-5|TRBV3-1/TRBV3-2|-
CASSHPPVTYQETQYF
>TRBJ2-1|TRBV5-6|-
CASSGGGNEQFF
>TRBJ2-7|TRBV6-2/TRBV6-3|TRBD1
CASTPAPDRAYEQYF
>TRBJ1-6|TRBV19|-
CASSTRRDTRDSPLHF
>TRBJ2-1|TRBV5-1|-
CASSSPGVKDNEQFF
>TRBJ2-1|TRBV6-2/TRBV6-3|TRBD1
CASSYSAGTVVNEQFF
>TRBJ2-1|TRBV9|-
CASSVAQGTPFNEQFF
>TRBJ2-7|TRBV4-3|-
CASSQDLGSYEQYF
>TRBJ1-1|TRBV10-3|TRBD1
CAISEGRGPRNTEAFF
>TRBJ1-2|TRBV12-3/TRBV12-4|-
CASSPGRYYGYTF
>TRBJ1-2|TRBV18|-
CASSKTGDSGTF
>TRBJ2-5|TRBV5-5|-
CASSLAGLQETQYF
>TRBJ2-3|TRBV7-8|TRBD2
CASSLPYLADSTDTQYF
>TRBJ1-5|TRBV19|-
CASSWTATYSNQPQHF
>TRBJ2-5|TRBV19|TRBD2
CASTSGGLKTQYF
>TRBJ1-4|TRBV6-5|-
CASSYSGVPTNEKLFF
>TRBJ2-1|TRBV11-2|TRBD2
CASSSGLAGGFSSYNGQFF
>TRBJ2-4|TRBV2|TRBD1
CASNNGRDRGPVAKNIQYF
>TRBJ2-7|TRBV5-1|-
CASSLGWQGSHEQYF
>TRBJ2-1|TRBV27|-
CASSGTPYNEQFF
>TRBJ1-4|TRBV7-8|-
CASSLTEKLFF
>TRBJ2-1|TRBV29-1|TRBD1
CSVEDLTGTAKVNEQFF
>TRBJ2-1|TRBV6-5|-
CASVPSASYNEQFF
>TRBJ1-5|TRBV15|-
CATSRDSVRGQPQHF
>TRBJ1-6|TRBV9|-
CASSVGGRWGYSPLHF
>TRBJ1-3|TRBV7-3|-
CASSLDGGTGNTIYF
>TRBJ1-2|TRBV4-1|TRBD1
CASSQPDRGGYGYTF
>TRBJ2-5|TRBV9|TRBD2
CASSVGSAGGEETQYF
>TRBJ1-1|TRBV9|-
CASSPPQGRDTEAFF
>TRBJ1-2|TRBV18|-
CASSPPGEARANYGYTF
>TRBJ2-4|TRBV4-2|TRBD2
CASSQDLRRGGTNIQYF
>TRBJ2-2|TRBV5-1|-
CASSLDGGSNTGELFF
>TRBJ2-1|TRBV4-3|TRBD2
CASSQVGAGTFYNEQFF
>TRBJ1-2|TRBV6-5|-
CASGRGAPNYGYTF
>TRBJ1-2|TRBV12-3/TRBV12-4|TRBD1
CASSQDRGNGYTF
>TRBJ2-2|TRBV10-3|TRBD2
CAISERQSGLAGELFF
>TRBJ1-4|TRBV19|TRBD1
CASRLRTTGVNEKLFF
>TRBJ1-1|TRBV7-9|-
CASRGDQNTEAFF
>TRBJ1-2|TRBV24-1|TRBD1
CATSDGTGGDRGYGYTF
>TRBJ2-5|TRBV6-2/TRBV6-3|TRBD2
CASSYSGLAGAHQYF
>TRBJ1-1|TRBV6-1|-
CASSEGVNTEAFF
>TRBJ2-1|TRBV29-1|-
CSAQGDRANEQFF
>TRBJ2-3|TRBV7-9|TRBD2
CASSFPSGGSVADTQYF
>TRBJ2-3|TRBV29-1|-
CSVELVSPDTQYF
>TRBJ2-1|TRBV5-1|-
CASSLVTVSSYNEQFF
>TRBJ2-5|TRBV6-2/TRBV6-3|TRBD1
CASSYDRAEETQYF
>TRBJ1-4|TRBV4-1|TRBD1
CASSSGTGADEKLFF
>TRBJ2-2|TRBV5-5|-
CASSFLGGMNTGELFF
>TRBJ1-5|TRBV9|-
CASSVGPAGNQPQHF
>TRBJ2-3|TRBV18|-
CASSPTDTQYF
>TRBJ1-1|TRBV3-1/TRBV3-2|-
CASSPGSFAEAFF
>TRBJ2-5|TRBV23-1|-
CASVAQTQYF
>TRBJ1-1|TRBV18|TRBD1
CASSTQPGQGRTEAFF
>TRBJ2-3|TRBV5-4|-
CASSRRGDTQYF